This T cell receptor beta chain was identified in a study of T-cell reconstitution after alpha-beta-depleted transplantation in children. Study-wide results and limits: T-cell numbers and diversity one year post-transplant derived largely from freshly generated T cells. Several hundred expanded graft clones reportedly supplied alpha-beta T cells about two months after transplant. Recipient T cells and thymic progenitors that survived gave rise to the high TCRbeta diversity observed at day 60 in some patients.

Unique molecular identifiers tagged the TCRbeta library. From the PCR reads, TCRdb called clonotypes with MiXCR, one entry per CDR3 protein. Of approximately 430,000 distinct CDR3 sequences in the sample, around 15% were seen once. Notes on this clonotype: As yet, its antigen is unknown.

The CDR3 consists of 19 residues. Germline values: CDR1 LGHNA, CDR2 YNFKEQ. V lost 0 bases to trimming and J lost 0 bases; unmatched junction nucleotides: 11. Here the sequenced sample was PBMCs, mostly from graft donor cells, taken 360 days after TCRalphabeta/CD19-depleted stem cell transplant. The clonotype originates from a boy younger than two who had a stem cell transplant for Wiskott-Aldrich syndrome, so the T cells may come from the graft donor. V and J are TRBV4-2 and TRBJ2-3; 8 nucleotides match TRBD2. CDR3 in DNA: TGTGCCAGCAGCCAAGATGCCCAACCCCAGCGGGGGAGCACAGATACGCAGTATTTT. It specifies CASSQDAQPQRGSTDTQYF.